The clone carrying this T cell receptor beta chain occurred a few times. The antigen remains undetermined. The study ran its PCR with 60 Vbeta and 13 Jbeta primers. Data came from immunoSEQ multiplex PCR; TCRdb stores just in-frame clones and leaves some out. This sample carries about 110,000 clones, over 65% of them seen once, and the ten largest clones take around 8.4%. This entry is derived from a study of cytomegalovirus exposure and HLA in healthy donors. General study findings and limits: Sequencing likely produced, as an artifact, a cluster of highly shared sequence variants. Earlier analysis yielded a pattern in which most TCR beta V segments were productive about 87% or about 30% of the time.

Unmatched junction bases numbered 29, after V lost 0 bases and J lost 4 bases. Germline V CDR1 and CDR2: GTSNPN, SVGIG (reference sequence). The CDR3 loop spans 22 amino acids. The source material was PBMCs. The sequence derives from a middle-aged man in good health and CMV-seropositive. The chain recombines TRBV30 with TRBJ1-2; 7 bases match TRBD1. CDR3 sequence (DNA): TGTGCCTGGAGTGTACGGAGGGGGCGACAGCAACCCCCACCCTCCGGGGTCTATGGCTACACCTTC. It codes for CAWSVRRGRQQPPPSGVYGYTF.